These 30 T cell receptor beta chains share one sample of origin, sequenced in a study of blood T cell repertoires in COVID-19. Measured with immunoSEQ multiplex PCR; TCRdb has only the in-frame clones, and not every one. The profile shows roughly 56,000 clones, around 81% of them singletons. Sequencing was carried out using peripheral blood. These receptors were obtained from a man in his 70s with acute or convalescent COVID-19.

The sample holds one count of this clone. The chain joins TRBV5-1 to TRBJ2-7; TRBD2 might be the D (6 bases). Per germline, CDR1 SGHRS and CDR2 YFSETQ. Trimming stripped 0 bases from V and 4 bases from J, with 14 bases between. The CDR3 is 15 residues long. CDR3 nucleotides: TGCGCCAGCAGCTTGGATACGGGGGTGGGGTACGAGCAGTACTTC. Its translation is CASSLDTGVGYEQYF. The entire variable domain, with the rest obtained from reference TRBV5-1 and TRBJ2-7, is as follows: KAGVTQTPRYLIKTRGQQVTLSCSPISGHRSVSWYQQTPGQGLQFLFEYFSETQRNKGNFPGRFSGRQFSNSRSEMNVSTLELGDSALYLCASSLDTGVGYEQYFGPGTRLTVT.

The chain joins TRBV14 to TRBJ2-3; 7 bases agree with TRBD2. J lost 11 bases, V lost 4 bases, and 6 bases had no gene match. Germline-derived CDR1 and CDR2 are SGHDN and FVKESK. The CDR3 is 12 residues long. In nucleotides, the CDR3 is TGTGCCAGCAGCCCAGGACTAGGGAAGCAGTATTTT. Translation gives CASSPGLGKQYF.

CDR3 DNA sequence: TGTGCCAGCAGAGACCACAGGGGCACTGAAGCTTTCTTT. It specifies CASRDHRGTEAFF. V usage is TRBV2 and J usage is TRBJ1-1; 7 bases align to TRBD1. In germline, CDR1 is SNHLY, CDR2 FYNNEI. J was trimmed by 4 bases and V by 6 bases; bases with no gene match: 5. This CDR3 comprises 13 residues. The whole variable domain, remainder taken from reference TRBV2 and TRBJ1-1, is EPEVTQTPSHQVTQMGQEVILRCVPISNHLYFYWYRQILGQKVEFLVSFYNNEISEKSEIFDDQFSVERPDGSNFTLKIRSTKLEDSAMYFCASRDHRGTEAFFGQGTRLTVV.

The chain recombines TRBV9 with TRBJ1-4, with D hard to call. The V and J ends lost 4 bases and 4 bases respectively, with 11 bases between them. Germline V gene sequence: CDR1 SGDLS, CDR2 YYNGEE. CDR3 size: 14 residues. CDR3 sequence reads: CASSPIQSNEKLFF. As DNA, the CDR3 is TGTGCCAGCAGCCCGATACAGAGTAATGAAAAACTGTTTTTT.

The rearrangement uses TRBV19 and TRBJ1-6; the D gene is possibly TRBD1 (5 bases). Germline CDR1 LNHDA, CDR2 SQIVND (reference sequence). Trimming removed 6 bases from V and 3 bases from J, with 6 bases in between. CDR3 size: 13 residues. The CDR3 DNA reads TGTGCCAGTAGGGGGCTCTATAATTCACCCCTCCACTTT. Its protein is CASRGLYNSPLHF. Full variable domain (missing parts from reference TRBV19 and TRBJ1-6): DGGITQSPKYLFRKEGQNVTLSCEQNLNHDAMYWYRQDPGQGLRLIYYSQIVNDFQKGDIAEGYSVSREKKESFPLTVTSAQKNPTAFYLCASRGLYNSPLHFGNGTRLTVT.

J is TRBJ2-7 and V is TRBV5-1; 8 nucleotides agree with TRBD1. The V and J ends lost 3 bases and 5 bases, in that order; junction bases with no gene match: 10. From germline, CDR1 is SGHRS and CDR2 YFSETQ. The CDR3 sequence is 15 residues long. CDR3 sequence: CASSSGQGRVNEQYF. Written as DNA, the CDR3 is TGCGCCAGCAGCTCTGGACAGGGACGGGTTAACGAGCAGTACTTC.

This chain uses TRBV11-2 with TRBJ2-5; D uncertain. Trimming left V 4 bases short and J 3 bases short, with 9 bases between. The germline CDR1 and CDR2 sequences are SGHAT and FQNNGV. The length of the CDR3 is 13 residues. The CDR3 loop is CASSSGSKETQYF. CDR3 sequence (DNA): TGTGCCAGCAGCTCAGGTTCCAAAGAGACCCAGTACTTC. Together with reference TRBV11-2 and TRBJ2-5, the CDR3 gives the full variable domain: EAGVAQSPRYKIIEKRQSVAFWCNPISGHATLYWYQQILGQGPKLLIQFQNNGVVDDSQLPKDRFSAERLKGVDSTLKIQPAKLEDSAVYLCASSSGSKETQYFGPGTRLLVL.

The chain links TRBV7-2 to TRBJ1-2; no clear D. Deletions cut 5 bases from V and 2 bases from J, with 12 bases between. In germline, CDR1 is SGHTA, CDR2 FQGNSA. CDR3 length: 14 amino acids. CDR3 protein: CASSPVGTNYGYTF. The DNA of the CDR3 is TGTGCCAGCAGCCCCGTGGGCACCAACTATGGCTACACCTTC.

The V gene is TRBV28, the J gene TRBJ1-2; the D gene is possibly TRBD1 (6 bases). This CDR3 region has 12 residues. Germline CDR1 reads MDHEN; CDR2 reads SYDVKM. V lost 5 bases and J 3 bases, leaving 7 bases between the germline ends. Here the CDR3 reads CASSRTDYGYTF. CDR3 in DNA: TGTGCCAGCAGTCGGACAGACTATGGCTACACCTTC.

V usage is TRBV6-2 or TRBV6-3 and J usage is TRBJ2-1; 10 bases map to TRBD2. CDR3 length: 18 residues. Germline V gene lookup returns CDR1 MNHEY and CDR2 SVGEGT. V lost 0 bases, J lost 8 bases, and 13 bases stayed unmatched. CDR3 bases: TGTGCCAGCAGTTACTCCCTCCAAGCGGGGGGGCCGGTAGATGAGCAGTTCTTC. As protein: CASSYSLQAGGPVDEQFF.

This clone was recorded once. The CDR3 loop is CASSLASGGWMYTQYF. CDR3 in DNA: TGCGCCAGCAGCTTGGCTAGCGGGGGGTGGATGTATACGCAGTATTTT. The J gene is TRBJ2-3, the V gene TRBV5-1, with 11 bases matching TRBD2. Germline-derived CDR1 and CDR2 are SGHRS and YFSETQ. V trimming: 0 bases; J trimming: 7 bases; junction bases outside the gene matches: 7. CDR3 length: 16 residues.

V is TRBV7-2 and J is TRBJ2-7, with 8 bases aligning to TRBD1. The CDR3 totals 14 residues. J was trimmed by 2 bases and V by 5 bases; bases with no gene match: 5. CDR1 and CDR2 (germline): SGHTA, FQGNSA. The CDR3 DNA sequence: TGTGCCAGCAGCCGTGACAGGGGCCCCTACGAGCAGTACTTC. Its protein is CASSRDRGPYEQYF.

This chain's CDR3 is CASSQAGYQQYF. DNA of the CDR3: TGTGCCAGCAGCCAAGCCGGGTACCAGCAGTACTTC. The gene calls are TRBV3-1 (or the pseudogene TRBV3-2) and TRBJ2-7; D call uncertain. The CDR3 has 12 residues. The V gene lost 1 base and the J gene lost 8 bases, with 9 bases spanning the gap. Germline-derived CDR1 and CDR2 are LGHDT and YNNKEL (reference sequence).

The chain combines TRBV12-2 with TRBJ2-7; the listed D gene, TRBD2, was not tested against the DNA. TRBV12-2 is designated a pseudogene. The CDR3 is made up of 15 amino acids. The DNA of the CDR3 is TGTGCAAGTCGCTTAGAAGTACACTGCCCGGGCGAGCAGTACTTC. Its translation is CASRLEVHCPGEQYF.

The chain is built from TRBV4-1 and TRBJ1-6; possibly TRBD1 for D (5 bases). The ends were cut back, 5 bases at V and 5 bases at J, with 16 bases in the middle. Germline V gene data show CDR1 as MGHRA and CDR2 as YSYEKL. This CDR3 has 16 amino acids. The CDR3, as DNA: TGCGCCAGCAGCTCCGGAGGGGCAGGCAATAATTCACCCCTCCACTTT. Residues: CASSSGGAGNNSPLHF.

V usage is TRBV27 and J usage is TRBJ1-5; perhaps TRBD1 as D (6 bases). Trimming removed 3 bases from V and 5 bases from J, with 14 bases in between. Germline loops: CDR1 MNHEY, CDR2 SMNVEV (reference sequence). This CDR3 has 15 residues. The CDR3 loop is CASSFRRGNDQPQHF. Here the CDR3 DNA reads TGTGCCAGCAGTTTTCGCAGGGGAAATGATCAGCCCCAGCATTTT.

This clone occurred once. The chain uses TRBV7-2 and TRBJ1-5; D ambiguous. CDR3 size: 13 residues. The ends were cut back, 1 base at V and 2 bases at J, with 3 bases in the middle. Looked up from germline, CDR1 is SGHTA and CDR2 is FQGNSA. This CDR3 reads CASSLVGNQPQHF. The CDR3 nucleotides read TGTGCCAGCAGCTTAGTCGGCAATCAGCCCCAGCATTTT.

This chain connects TRBV5-8 to TRBJ2-2; the match to TRBD1 covers 10 bases. The CDR3 loop spans 12 amino acids. Germline CDR1 and CDR2: SGHTS and YDEGEE. The J segment lost 16 bases and the V segment lost 1 base, leaving 4 bases of the junction unmatched. The DNA of the CDR3 is TGTGCCAGCAGCTTGTGGACAGGGGGTCCGTTTTTT. It specifies CASSLWTGGPFF. The complete variable domain, with remaining parts taken from reference TRBV5-8 and TRBJ2-2, reads EAGVTQSPTHLIKTRGQQATLRCSPISGHTSVYWYQQALGLGLQFLLWYDEGEERNRGNFPPRFSGRQFPNYSSELNVNALELEDSALYLCASSLWTGGPFFGEGSRLTVL.

This clone was observed a handful of times. V is TRBV2 and J is TRBJ2-1; a possible D gene is TRBD1 (5 bases). Trimming took 1 base from V and 3 from J, leaving 10 bases between them. This CDR3 is built from 15 residues. Germline CDR1 reads SNHLY; CDR2 reads FYNNEI. The CDR3 nucleotides are TGTGCCAGCAGTGAAGGTGGGGCAGGCTACAATGAGCAGTTCTTC. Its protein is CASSEGGAGYNEQFF.

J is TRBJ2-3 and V is TRBV5-4, with 9 bases lining up with TRBD1. The CDR3 loop spans 15 amino acids. The trim removed 2 bases at V and 3 bases at J, leaving 4 bases unmatched. From germline, CDR1 is SGHNT and CDR2 YYREEE (reference sequence). This chain's CDR3 is CASSFRDRATDTQYF. CDR3 in DNA: TGTGCCAGCAGCTTCCGGGACAGGGCAACAGATACGCAGTATTTT.

The sample holds one count of this clone. The chain recombines TRBV10-3 with TRBJ1-6; 8 nucleotides line up with TRBD1. Germline V gene lookup returns CDR1 ENHRY and CDR2 SYGVKD. The V and J ends lost 7 bases and 5 bases, in that order; junction bases with no gene match: 4. The CDR3 loop spans 14 amino acids. The CDR3 loop is CAITKDRDNSPLHF. The CDR3 nucleotides read TGTGCCATCACCAAGGACAGGGATAATTCACCCCTCCACTTT.

By sample fraction, this clone is large (0.1 to 1%). The chain carries TRBV6-1 and TRBJ2-7; weak D call: TRBD1 (6 bases). The CDR3 covers 12 residues. Germline assignment: CDR1 MNHNS and CDR2 SASEGT. V dropped 3 bases and J dropped 4 bases, with 7 bases sitting between them. CDR3 amino acids: CASSDRGYEQYF. The CDR3 bases are TGTGCCAGCAGTGACAGGGGATACGAGCAGTACTTC.

This rearrangement joins TRBV5-1 to TRBJ2-6; a weak D match, TRBD1 (5 bases). The V gene lost 1 base and the J gene lost 0 bases, with 11 bases spanning the gap. Germline CDR1 and CDR2: SGHRS and YFSETQ. The CDR3 totals 17 residues. CDR3 in DNA: TGCGCCAGCAGCTTGTCAGGGCCCATCTCTGGGGCCAACGTCCTGACTTTC. It is translated as CASSLSGPISGANVLTF.

The genes are TRBV7-9 and TRBJ2-1; no clear D gene. This CDR3 spans 12 amino acids. Germline V gives CDR1 SEHNR, CDR2 FQNEAQ (reference sequence). The germline V and J ends were trimmed by 4 bases and 7 bases, with 8 bases remaining between them. The CDR3: CASSSSMNEQFF. CDR3 coding DNA: TGTGCCAGCAGCTCTAGTATGAATGAGCAGTTCTTC.

This sequence joins TRBV7-3 and TRBJ2-2; no reliable D call. V lost 5 bases to trimming and J lost 0 bases, with 16 bases between them. Germline V gene lookup returns CDR1 SGHTA and CDR2 FQGTGA. The CDR3 is 17 residues long. CDR3 nucleotide sequence: TGTGCCAGCAGCCCAACCCCCGAACGCGCGAACACCGGGGAGCTGTTTTTT. The encoded protein is CASSPTPERANTGELFF.

The genes are TRBV9 and TRBJ1-6; the D gene is possibly TRBD1 (5 bases). V was trimmed by 6 bases and J by 4 bases, leaving 14 bases between them. In germline, CDR1 is SGDLS, CDR2 YYNGEE. The CDR3 has 15 residues. CDR3 sequence: CASTPGGDYNSPLHF. The CDR3 DNA reads TGTGCCAGCACCCCCGGGGGAGATTATAATTCACCCCTCCACTTT.

The gene calls are TRBV5-1 and TRBJ1-2, with a weak D call TRBD1 (5 bases). V was clipped by 4 bases and J by 0 bases, with 13 bases between them. The CDR3 length is 15 residues. Per the germline V gene, CDR1 is SGHRS and CDR2 is YFSETQ. Written as DNA, the CDR3 is TGCGCCAGCAGCGGGACCGGGACTACTAACTATGGCTACACCTTC. This translates into CASSGTGTTNYGYTF.

The rearrangement links TRBV4-1 to TRBJ2-2; TRBD1 aligns across 11 bases. After removal of 1 base from V and 9 bases from J, the junction contained 7 bases not matched to a gene. This CDR3 spans 16 amino acids. The germline CDR1 and CDR2 sequences are MGHRA and YSYEKL. The CDR3 coding sequence is TGCGCCAGCAGCCAAGGTCGGACAGGGGGCAGCAGGGAGCTGTTTTTT. Residues: CASSQGRTGGSRELFF.

This clone was detected once. The chain recombines TRBV27 with TRBJ2-2; tentative D call: TRBD1 (5 bases). CDR1 is MNHEY, CDR2 SMNVEV, per germline (reference sequence). The CDR3 is 15 amino acids. V lost 6 bases, J lost 1 base, and 12 bases lay in between. The CDR3 reads CASRKGDRNTGELFF. DNA for the CDR3: TGTGCCAGCAGAAAGGGTGACAGGAACACCGGGGAGCTGTTTTTT.

V gene TRBV6-5 combines with J gene TRBJ2-7; 8 positions match TRBD2. The CDR3 runs 14 residues. Germline V gene data show CDR1 as MNHEY and CDR2 as SVGAGI. Unmatched junction bases numbered 6, after V lost 5 bases and J lost 3 bases. Here the CDR3 DNA reads TGTGCCAGCAGTAGCGGGGGAGGGGTCTACGAGCAGTACTTC. Its translation is CASSSGGGVYEQYF.